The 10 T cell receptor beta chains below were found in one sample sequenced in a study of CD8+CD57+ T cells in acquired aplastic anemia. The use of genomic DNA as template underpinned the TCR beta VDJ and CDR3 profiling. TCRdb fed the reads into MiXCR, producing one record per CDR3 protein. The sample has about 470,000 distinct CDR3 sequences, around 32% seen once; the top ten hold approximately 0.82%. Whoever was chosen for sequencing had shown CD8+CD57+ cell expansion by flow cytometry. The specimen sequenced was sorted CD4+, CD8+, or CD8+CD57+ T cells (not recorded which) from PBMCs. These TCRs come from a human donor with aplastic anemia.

The CDR3 here is CASSPSWGASYEQYF. CDR3 bases: TGTGCCAGCAGTCCCTCGTGGGGAGCCTCCTACGAGCAGTACTTC. This rearrangement joins TRBV2 to TRBJ2-7; a weak D match, TRBD2 (5 bases). The CDR3 spans 15 residues. Trimming removed 5 bases from V and 0 bases from J, with 14 bases in between. Germline CDR1 and CDR2: SNHLY and FYNNEI.

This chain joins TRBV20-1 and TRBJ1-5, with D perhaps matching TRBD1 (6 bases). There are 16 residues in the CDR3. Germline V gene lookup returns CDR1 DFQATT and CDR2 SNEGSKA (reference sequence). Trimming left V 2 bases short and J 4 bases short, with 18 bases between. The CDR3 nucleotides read TGCAGTGCTAGACCTGCACGGACAGCCTTGAATCAGCCCCAGCATTTT. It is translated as CSARPARTALNQPQHF.

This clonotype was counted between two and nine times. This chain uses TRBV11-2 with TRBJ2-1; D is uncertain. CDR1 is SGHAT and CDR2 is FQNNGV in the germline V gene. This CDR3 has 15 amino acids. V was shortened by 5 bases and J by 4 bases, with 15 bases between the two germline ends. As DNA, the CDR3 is TGTGCCAGCAGCCCCGGTGTAGGGATTTACAATGAGCAGTTCTTC. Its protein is CASSPGVGIYNEQFF.

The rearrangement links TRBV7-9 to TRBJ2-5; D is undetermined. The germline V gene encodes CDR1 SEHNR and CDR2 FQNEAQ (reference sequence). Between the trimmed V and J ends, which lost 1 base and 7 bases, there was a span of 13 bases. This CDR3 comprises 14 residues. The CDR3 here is CASSLVLSPWTQYF. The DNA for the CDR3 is TGTGCCAGCAGCTTAGTCTTATCTCCGTGGACCCAGTACTTC.

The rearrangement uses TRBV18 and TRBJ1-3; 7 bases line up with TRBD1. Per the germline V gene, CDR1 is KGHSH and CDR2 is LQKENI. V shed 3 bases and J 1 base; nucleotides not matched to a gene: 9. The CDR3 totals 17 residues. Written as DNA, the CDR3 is TGTGCCAGCTCACCCACGACAGGGCCCCAATCTGGAAACACCATATATTTT. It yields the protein CASSPTTGPQSGNTIYF. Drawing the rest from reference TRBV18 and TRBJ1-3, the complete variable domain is NAGVMQNPRHLVRRRGQEARLRCSPMKGHSHVYWYRQLPEEGLKFMVYLQKENIIDESGMPKERFSAEFPKEGPSILRIQQVVRGDSAAYFCASSPTTGPQSGNTIYFGEGSWLTVV.

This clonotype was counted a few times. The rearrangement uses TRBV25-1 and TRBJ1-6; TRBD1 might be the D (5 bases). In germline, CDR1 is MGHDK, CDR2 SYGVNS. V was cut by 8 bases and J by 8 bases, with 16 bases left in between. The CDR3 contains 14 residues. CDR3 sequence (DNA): TGTGCCAGCTCACAAACAGGTGTCGATTCACCCCTCCACTTT. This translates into CASSQTGVDSPLHF.

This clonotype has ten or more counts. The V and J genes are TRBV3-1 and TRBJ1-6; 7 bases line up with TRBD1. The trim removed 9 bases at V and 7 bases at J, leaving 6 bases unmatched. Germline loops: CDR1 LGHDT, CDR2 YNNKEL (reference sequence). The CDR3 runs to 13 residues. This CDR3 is CASGDSGNSPLHF. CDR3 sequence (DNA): TGTGCCAGTGGGGACAGTGGAAATTCACCCCTCCACTTT.

CDR3 loop: CAWSGRRNTEAFF. Here the CDR3 DNA reads TGTGCCTGGAGCGGACGGCGGAACACTGAAGCTTTCTTT. The chain couples TRBV30 to TRBJ1-1; D is uncertain. The CDR3 totals 13 residues. Trimming shortened V by 3 bases and J by 1 base, and 9 bases separated the two germline ends. Germline lookup yields CDR1 GTSNPN and CDR2 SVGIG (reference sequence).

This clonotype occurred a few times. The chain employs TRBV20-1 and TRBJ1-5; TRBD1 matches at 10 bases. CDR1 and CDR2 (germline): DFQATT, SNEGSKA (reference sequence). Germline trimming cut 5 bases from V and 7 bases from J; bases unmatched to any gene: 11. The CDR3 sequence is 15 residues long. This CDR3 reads CSAYNPGQGTQPQHF. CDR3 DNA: TGCAGTGCTTACAACCCGGGACAGGGGACCCAGCCCCAGCATTTT.

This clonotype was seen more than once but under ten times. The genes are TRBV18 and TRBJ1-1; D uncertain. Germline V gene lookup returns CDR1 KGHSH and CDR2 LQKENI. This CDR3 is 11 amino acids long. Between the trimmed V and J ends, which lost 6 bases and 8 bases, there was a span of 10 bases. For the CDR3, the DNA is TGTGCCAGCTCGCGGGATGGGGAAGCTTTCTTT. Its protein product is CASSRDGEAFF.